A selection of T cell receptor beta chains follows, all from one sample in a study of regulatory T cells in long-lasting Graves disease. Each CDR3 protein gets one entry after TCRdb re-called the multiplex PCR reads with MiXCR. The repertoire holds about 400,000 distinct CDR3 sequences, with around 15% as singletons. A further study also used this sample, focusing on T cells in Graves' hyperthyroidism and ophthalmopathy.

This specimen was peripheral blood mononuclear cells (PBMCs), taken at new diagnosis, from a patient treated with antithyroid drugs. These receptors were obtained from a woman younger than 35 with Graves disease. CDR3s include the opening cysteine and the closing phenylalanine or tryptophan. D genes are given only for firm matches. The size of a clone is reported for some rows only, either as once, few or many, or as a class for expanded clones.

.,TRBJ2-3,TRBV7-9,many,CASSLLLTDTQYF,TGTGCCAGCAGCTTACTTCTCACAGATACGCAGTATTTT
TRBD1,TRBJ1-1,TRBV20-1,many,CSATPTGTGDFAEAFF,TGCAGTGCTACCCCTACCGGGACAGGGGATTTCGCTGAAGCTTTCTTT
.,TRBJ2-3,TRBV14,many,CASSRSSQRTQYF,TGTGCCAGCAGCCGAAGCTCACAAAGGACGCAGTATTTT
TRBD2,TRBJ2-1,TRBV27,.,CASSRSGLAGNEQFF,TGTGCCAGCAGTCGATCTGGACTAGCGGGAAATGAGCAGTTCTTC
TRBD1,TRBJ2-7,TRBV12-3/TRBV12-4,many,CASSPGTGRSEQYF,TGTGCCAGCAGCCCCGGGACAGGTCGTTCCGAGCAGTACTTC
TRBD1,TRBJ1-2,TRBV30,.,CAWNRGGEDGYTF,TGTGCCTGGAACAGGGGGGGCGAGGATGGCTACACCTTC
.,TRBJ2-7,TRBV11-2,many,CASSQFGGYEQYF,TGTGCCAGCAGCCAATTCGGGGGCTACGAGCAGTACTTC
TRBD1,TRBJ2-2,TRBV24-1,many,CATSDLGQANTGELFF,TGTGCCACCAGTGATTTGGGACAGGCGAACACCGGGGAGCTGTTTTTT
TRBD2,TRBJ2-7,TRBV7-9,many,CASSLAWTSGFVPYEQYF,TGTGCCAGCAGCTTAGCGTGGACTAGCGGTTTCGTTCCCTACGAGCAGTACTTC
TRBD1,TRBJ2-1,TRBV6-1,few,CASSPPGTGYNEQFF,TGTGCCAGCAGCCCCCCCGGGACAGGGTACAATGAGCAGTTCTTC
.,TRBJ2-3,TRBV7-3,many,CASSPTGATDTQYF,TGTGCCAGCAGCCCGACTGGAGCCACAGATACGCAGTATTTT
.,TRBJ1-3,TRBV11-2,.,CASSSGLSGNTIYF,TGTGCCAGCAGTTCCGGACTCTCTGGAAACACCATATATTTT
.,TRBJ1-5,TRBV5-1,many,CASSLDLQDNQPQHF,TGCGCCAGCAGCTTGGACCTGCAGGACAATCAGCCCCAGCATTTT
.,TRBJ1-4,TRBV7-9,few,CASSLRGWTNEKLFF,TGTGCCAGCAGCTTACGTGGTTGGACTAATGAAAAACTGTTTTTT
.,TRBJ2-7,TRBV7-2,.,CASSQEVGNYEQYF,TGTGCCAGCAGCCAAGAGGTAGGGAACTACGAGCAGTACTTC
TRBD2,TRBJ2-1,TRBV4-2,.,CASSQLEPGLAGVPYNEQFF,TGTGCCAGCAGCCAATTAGAACCGGGACTAGCGGGAGTTCCCTACAATGAGCAGTTCTTC
.,TRBJ2-2,TRBV7-9,many,CASSLGGGTNTGELFF,TGTGCCAGCAGCTTAGGGGGAGGCACGAACACCGGGGAGCTGTTTTTT
.,TRBJ1-1,TRBV29-1,.,CSVPDGNTEAFF,TGCAGCGTTCCCGACGGGAACACTGAAGCTTTCTTT
TRBD1,TRBJ1-1,TRBV5-5,once,CASSYTGGSNTEAFF,TGTGCCAGCAGCTACACAGGGGGCTCGAACACTGAAGCTTTCTTT
TRBD1,TRBJ2-2,TRBV24-1,few,CATSDLDRDPGELFF,TGTGCCACCAGTGACCTCGACAGGGACCCCGGGGAGCTGTTTTTT
.,TRBJ2-7,TRBV27,few,CASADAYEQYF,TGTGCCTCCGCAGATGCCTACGAGCAGTACTTC
.,TRBJ1-2,TRBV30,few,CAWSVRPVIF,TGTGCCTGGAGTGTACGTCCTGTCATTTTC
.,TRBJ2-2,TRBV10-3,few,CAIRMTNTGELFF,TGTGCCATCAGAATGACGAACACCGGGGAGCTGTTTTTT
.,TRBJ2-1,TRBV2,few,CASGNSSDEQFF,TGTGCCAGCGGGAATTCGAGTGATGAGCAGTTCTTC
TRBD2,TRBJ2-1,TRBV5-8,many,CASSLTGLAGSYGNEQFF,TGTGCCAGCAGCTTGACGGGACTAGCGGGATCGTATGGTAATGAGCAGTTCTTC
TRBD2,TRBJ2-7,TRBV11-2,many,CASSLDSGRAYEQYF,TGTGCCAGCAGCTTAGACAGCGGGAGAGCATACGAGCAGTACTTC
TRBD1,TRBJ2-4,TRBV18,many,CASSRRDREDIQYF,TGTGCCAGCTCACGCCGGGACAGGGAGGACATTCAGTACTTC
TRBD2,TRBJ2-2,TRBV28,many,CASSRRASGAGELFF,TGTGCCAGCAGCCGCCGGGCTAGCGGGGCCGGGGAGCTGTTTTTT
.,TRBJ2-3,TRBV20-1,many,CSARTPSRPDTQYF,TGCAGTGCTCGGACTCCCTCCCGCCCAGATACGCAGTATTTT
TRBD1,TRBJ1-5,TRBV30,.,CAWGGTGDQPQHF,TGTGCCTGGGGGGGGACAGGGGATCAGCCCCAGCATTTT
.,TRBJ2-1,TRBV20-1,.,CRPTRPNEQFF,TGCAGGCCTACTAGACCAAATGAGCAGTTCTTC
.,TRBJ2-7,TRBV5-1,.,CASSPGQQGGSQYF,TGCGCCAGCAGCCCGGGACAACAGGGAGGTTCGCAGTACTTC
.,TRBJ2-2,TRBV2,.,CASQLTGELFF,TGTGCCAGCCAATTAACCGGGGAGCTGTTTTTT
.,TRBJ2-7,TRBV11-2,many,CASSLDPYEQYF,TGTGCCAGCAGCTTAGATCCCTACGAGCAGTACTTC
TRBD2,TRBJ2-1,TRBV28,.,CASSAFLAGGEIPSYNEQFF,TGTGCCAGCAGTGCGTTCTTAGCGGGAGGAGAGATCCCTTCCTACAATGAGCAGTTCTTC
TRBD2,TRBJ2-7,TRBV28,many,CASSLPPTSGLVEQYF,TGTGCCAGCAGTTTACCCCCGACTAGCGGGTTAGTCGAGCAGTACTTC
.,TRBJ2-1,TRBV7-8,many,CASSLPPVSWAPYNEQFF,TGTGCCAGCAGCTTACCCCCGGTGAGCTGGGCCCCCTACAATGAGCAGTTCTTC
.,TRBJ2-3,TRBV10-3,many,CAISRDLGGTDTQYF,TGTGCCATCAGCCGGGACTTAGGAGGTACAGATACGCAGTATTTT
.,TRBJ1-2,TRBV5-1,.,CASSFTSNYGYTF,TGCGCCAGCAGCTTCACATCCAACTATGGCTACACCTTC
.,TRBJ2-7,TRBV5-5,.,CASSLAGGSGSYEQYF,TGTGCCAGCAGCTTGGCCGGTGGTTCCGGCTCCTACGAGCAGTACTTC
TRBD2,TRBJ2-2,TRBV9,many,CASSGPSGGVNTGELFF,TGTGCCAGCAGCGGTCCTAGCGGGGGGGTAAACACCGGGGAGCTGTTTTTT
.,TRBJ2-2,TRBV6-4,many,CASSDSAGRGPGELFF,TGTGCCAGCAGTGACTCTGCCGGGAGAGGCCCCGGGGAGCTGTTTTTT
.,TRBJ1-4,TRBV10-3,.,CASQGSDEKLFF,TGTGCCTCTCAGGGGTCGGATGAAAAACTGTTTTTT